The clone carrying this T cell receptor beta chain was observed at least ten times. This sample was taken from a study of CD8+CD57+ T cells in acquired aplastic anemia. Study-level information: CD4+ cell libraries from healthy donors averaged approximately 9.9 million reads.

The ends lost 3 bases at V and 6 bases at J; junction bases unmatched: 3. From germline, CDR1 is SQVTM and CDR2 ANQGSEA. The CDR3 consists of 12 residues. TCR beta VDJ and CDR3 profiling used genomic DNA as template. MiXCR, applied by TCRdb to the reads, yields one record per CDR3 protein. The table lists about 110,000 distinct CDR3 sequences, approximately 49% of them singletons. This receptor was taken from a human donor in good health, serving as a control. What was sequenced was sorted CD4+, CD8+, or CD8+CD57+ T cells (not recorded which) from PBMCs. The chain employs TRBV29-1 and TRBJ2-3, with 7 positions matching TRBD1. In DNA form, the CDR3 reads TGCAGCGTTGAGACAGGGATCGATACGCAGTATTTT. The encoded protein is CSVETGIDTQYF.